Below, 10 T cell receptor beta chains from the same sample are listed, as sequenced in a study of cytomegalovirus exposure and HLA in healthy donors. In the PCR, 60 Vbeta and 13 Jbeta primers were used. The data were produced by immunoSEQ multiplex PCR, yet TCRdb's version contains in-frame clones alone and is incomplete. The sample includes 180,000 or so clones, around 74% of them seen just once. Material: PBMCs. The receptors originated from a male donor in good health and CMV-seronegative.

This clone was observed a few times. The rearrangement links TRBV19 to TRBJ1-5; 11 bases are shared with TRBD1. CDR3 length equals 16 residues. The trim removed 4 bases at V and 7 bases at J, leaving 9 bases unmatched. In germline, CDR1 is LNHDA, CDR2 SQIVND (reference sequence). The CDR3 is CASSTFGTGGGQPQHF. The CDR3 bases are TGTGCCAGTAGTACCTTCGGGACAGGGGGAGGACAGCCCCAGCATTTT.

This clone came up a few times. The chain employs TRBV30 and TRBJ2-1; D unresolved. The length of the CDR3 is 11 residues. Germline V CDR1 and CDR2: GTSNPN, SVGIG (reference sequence). The ends were cut back, 2 bases at V and 7 bases at J, with 6 bases in the middle. The CDR3 region has the DNA TGTGCCTGGAGTTTAATGAATGAGCAGTTCTTC. Amino acid sequence: CAWSLMNEQFF.

The chain carries TRBV30 and TRBJ2-6, with 9 bases lining up with TRBD1. Germline-derived CDR1 and CDR2 are GTSNPN and SVGIG (reference sequence). The CDR3 sequence is 19 residues long. Trimming removed 4 bases from V and 0 bases from J; junction bases left unmatched: 13. CDR3 loop: CAWITPRGTGLSGANVLTF. CDR3 bases: TGTGCCTGGATCACCCCGAGGGGGACAGGGCTCTCTGGGGCCAACGTCCTGACTTTC.

The J gene is TRBJ1-3, the V gene TRBV9; the D gene is possibly TRBD1 (6 bases). V lost 4 bases and J lost 3, with 17 bases in between. The germline V gene has CDR1 SGDLS and CDR2 YYNGEE. This CDR3 has 16 residues. DNA for the CDR3: TGTGCCAGCAGCCTCCAAATCCGGGACAATGGAAACACCATATATTTT. Translation: CASSLQIRDNGNTIYF.

This chain links TRBV6-5 with TRBJ1-5, with 9 bases fitting TRBD1. The junction had 4 bases not matched to a gene; V was cut back by 0 bases and J by 4 bases. CDR1 and CDR2 from the germline V gene are MNHEY and SVGAGI. CDR3 length: 16 amino acids. As DNA, the CDR3 is TGTGCCAGCAGTTACTCAGGGGACAGGGTTAATCAGCCCCAGCATTTT. It translates to CASSYSGDRVNQPQHF.

The chain links TRBV28 to TRBJ1-5; D remains ambiguous. Germline CDR1 MDHEN, CDR2 SYDVKM. V lost 5 bases and J 7 bases, leaving 9 bases between the germline ends. This CDR3 region has 12 residues. CDR3 bases: TGTGCCAGCAGTCCTCCGGGGCAGCCCCAGCATTTT. This gives the protein CASSPPGQPQHF.

The chain recombines TRBV7-9 with TRBJ2-1; 10 nucleotides match TRBD2. With 7 bases clipped from V and 7 bases from J, the junction kept 4 bases outside the gene matches. The CDR3 contains 13 residues. Germline V gene data show CDR1 as SEHNR and CDR2 as FQNEAQ (reference sequence). Written as DNA, the CDR3 is TGTGCCAGCACCCTAGCGGGAGATAATGAGCAGTTCTTC. Translating it yields CASTLAGDNEQFF.

The CDR3 sequence is CASSLYGSAEASYEQYF. CDR3 DNA: TGTGCCAGCAGCTTGTACGGTTCGGCAGAGGCCTCCTACGAGCAGTACTTC. This chain joins TRBV7-9 and TRBJ2-7; D is undetermined. The germline CDR1 and CDR2 sequences are SEHNR and FQNEAQ (reference sequence). V shed 3 bases and J shed 0 bases, with 18 bases lying between them. The CDR3 extends over 17 amino acids.

A note on this clone: Other DNA sequences in this specimen translate into the identical CDR3. The V gene is TRBV6-6, the J gene TRBJ2-5; no firm D call. Germline V CDR1 and CDR2: MNHNY, SVGAGI (reference sequence). Trimming shortened V by 4 bases and J by 3 bases, and 3 bases separated the two germline ends. The CDR3 extends over 11 amino acids. Written as DNA, the CDR3 is TGTGCCAGCAGTTTCGAAGAGACCCAGTACTTC. Its protein is CASSFEETQYF.

The V and J genes are TRBV6-1 and TRBJ2-7; maybe TRBD1 (5 bases). The length of the CDR3 is 14 residues. Trimming took 5 bases from V and 4 from J, leaving 15 bases between them. Per the germline V gene, CDR1 is MNHNS and CDR2 is SASEGT. CDR3 DNA sequence: TGTGCCAGCAGTCTGGGGCAGGGATGGTACGAGCAGTACTTC. This gives the protein CASSLGQGWYEQYF.